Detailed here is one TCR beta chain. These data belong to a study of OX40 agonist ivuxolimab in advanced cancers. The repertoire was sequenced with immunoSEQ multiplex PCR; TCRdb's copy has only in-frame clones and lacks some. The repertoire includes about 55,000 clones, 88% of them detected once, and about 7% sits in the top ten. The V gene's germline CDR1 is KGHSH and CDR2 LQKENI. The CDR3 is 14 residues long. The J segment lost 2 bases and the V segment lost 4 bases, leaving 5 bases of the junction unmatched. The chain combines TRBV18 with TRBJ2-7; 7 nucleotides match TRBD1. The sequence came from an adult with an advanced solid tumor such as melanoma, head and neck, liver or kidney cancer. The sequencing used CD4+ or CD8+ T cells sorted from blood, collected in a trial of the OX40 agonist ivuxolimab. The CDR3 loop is CASSRETGAYEQYF. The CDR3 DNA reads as TGTGCCAGCTCACGGGAAACAGGGGCCTACGAGCAGTACTTC.